Sequencing of this T cell receptor beta chain was carried out in a study of identical twins. Study results and limitations: Abundant beta clonotypes from cord blood had fewer insertions, unlike memory repertoires, which showed none.

The CDR3 runs 16 residues. The germline gives CDR1 SGHVS, CDR2 FQNEAQ. The V and J ends lost 5 bases and 8 bases, in that order; junction bases with no gene match: 11. As regards this clonotype: What it recognizes is unknown.

One entry per CDR3 protein, called by TCRdb with MiXCR from the 5' RACE reads. In the table there are around 470,000 distinct CDR3 sequences, over 12% of which are singletons. The data also belong to a second study, concerning yellow fever vaccine responses in identical twins.

Sequencing was carried out using CD4+ T cells sorted from blood. The source of this sequence is a woman between 18 and 29 years old in good health. This sequence joins TRBV7-8 and TRBJ2-1, with TRBD1 matching over 11 bases. In nucleotides, the CDR3 is TGTGCCAGCAGCGCCTCTCGGACAGGGGGCCGGGATGAGCAGTTCTTC. As protein: CASSASRTGGRDEQFF.